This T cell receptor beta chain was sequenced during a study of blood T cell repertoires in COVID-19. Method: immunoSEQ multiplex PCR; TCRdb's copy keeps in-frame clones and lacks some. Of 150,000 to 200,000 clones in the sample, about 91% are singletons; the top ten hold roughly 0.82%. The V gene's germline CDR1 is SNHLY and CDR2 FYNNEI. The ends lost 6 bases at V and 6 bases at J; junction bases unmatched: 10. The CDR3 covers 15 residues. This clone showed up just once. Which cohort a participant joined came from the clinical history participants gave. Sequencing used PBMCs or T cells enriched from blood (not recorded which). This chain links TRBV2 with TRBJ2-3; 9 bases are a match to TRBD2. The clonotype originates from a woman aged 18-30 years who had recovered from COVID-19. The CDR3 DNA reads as TGTGCCAGCAGATATACCGGGACTAGCCTGGATACGCAGTATTTT. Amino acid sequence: CASRYTGTSLDTQYF.